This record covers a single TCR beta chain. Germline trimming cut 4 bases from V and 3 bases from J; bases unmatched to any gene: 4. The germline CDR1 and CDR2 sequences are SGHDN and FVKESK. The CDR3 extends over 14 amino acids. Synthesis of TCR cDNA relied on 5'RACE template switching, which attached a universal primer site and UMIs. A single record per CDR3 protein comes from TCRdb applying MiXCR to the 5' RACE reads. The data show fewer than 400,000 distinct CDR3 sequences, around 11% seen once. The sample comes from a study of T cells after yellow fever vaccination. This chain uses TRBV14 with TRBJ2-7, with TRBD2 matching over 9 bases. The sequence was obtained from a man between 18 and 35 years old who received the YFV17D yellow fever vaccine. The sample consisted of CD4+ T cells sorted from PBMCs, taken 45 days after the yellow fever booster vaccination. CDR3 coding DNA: TGTGCCAGCAGCCGTTCTAGCGGGGACTACGAGCAGTACGTC. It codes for CASSRSSGDYEQYV.